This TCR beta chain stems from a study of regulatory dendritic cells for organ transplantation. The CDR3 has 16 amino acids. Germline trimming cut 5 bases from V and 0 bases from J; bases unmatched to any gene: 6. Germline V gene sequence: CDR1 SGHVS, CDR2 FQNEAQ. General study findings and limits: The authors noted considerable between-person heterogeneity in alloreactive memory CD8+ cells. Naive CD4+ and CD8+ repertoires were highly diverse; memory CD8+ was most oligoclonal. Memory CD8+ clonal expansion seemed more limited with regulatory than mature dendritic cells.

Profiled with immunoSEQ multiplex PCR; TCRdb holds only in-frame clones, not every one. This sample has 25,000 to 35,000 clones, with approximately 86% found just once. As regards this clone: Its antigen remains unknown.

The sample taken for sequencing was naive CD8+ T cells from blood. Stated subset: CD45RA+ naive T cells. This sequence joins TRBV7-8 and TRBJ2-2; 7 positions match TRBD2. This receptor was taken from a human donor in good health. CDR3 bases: TGTGCCAGCAGCCCATTGACTAGCTCGAACACCGGGGAGCTGTTTTTT. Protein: CASSPLTSSNTGELFF. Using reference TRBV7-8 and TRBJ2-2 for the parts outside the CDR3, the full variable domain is GAGVSQSPRYKVAKRGQDVALRCDPISGHVSLFWYQQALGQGPEFLTYFQNEAQLDKSGLPSDRFFAERPEGSVSTLKIQRTQQEDSAVYLCASSPLTSSNTGELFFGEGSRLTVL.